This TCR beta chain was identified during a study of CD8 T cells in Susac syndrome. Study-wide background: Sequenced Susac syndrome patients included roughly six with active disease and under 10 who were in remission.

This CDR3 region has 16 residues. V dropped 2 bases and J dropped 2 bases, with 15 bases sitting between them. Germline assignment: CDR1 ENHRY and CDR2 SYGVKD. The patients with Susac syndrome satisfied recently defined diagnostic criteria for either definite or probable disease. An input of about 0.5 to 1 ug of RNA was subjected to reverse transcription using random hexamers. In TCRdb, the immunoSEQ multiplex PCR reads were re-called with MiXCR into one record per CDR3 protein. In the table there are around 170,000 distinct CDR3 sequences, 94% of which are singletons. Sequencing input: CD4+ T cells from PBMCs. The V gene is TRBV10-3, the J gene TRBJ2-5, with D unresolved. The TCR was taken from a human donor with Susac syndrome. The CDR3 protein is CAISETIGPAQETQYF. The CDR3 coding sequence is TGTGCCATCAGTGAGACCATCGGACCCGCACAAGAGACCCAGTACTTC.